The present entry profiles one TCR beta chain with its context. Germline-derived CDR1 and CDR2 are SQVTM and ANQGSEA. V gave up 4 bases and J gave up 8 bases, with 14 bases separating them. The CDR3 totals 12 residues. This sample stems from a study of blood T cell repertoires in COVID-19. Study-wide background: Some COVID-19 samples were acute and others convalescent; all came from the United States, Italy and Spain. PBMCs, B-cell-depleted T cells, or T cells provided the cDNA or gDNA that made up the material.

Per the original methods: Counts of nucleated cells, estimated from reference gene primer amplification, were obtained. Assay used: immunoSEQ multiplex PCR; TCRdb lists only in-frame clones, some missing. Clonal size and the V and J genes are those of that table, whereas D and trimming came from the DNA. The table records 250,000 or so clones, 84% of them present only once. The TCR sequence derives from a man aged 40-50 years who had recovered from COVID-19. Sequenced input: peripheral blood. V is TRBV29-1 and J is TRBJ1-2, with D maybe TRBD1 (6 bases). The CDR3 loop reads CSVALGARGYTF. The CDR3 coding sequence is TGCAGCGTTGCGTTGGGGGCAAGGGGCTACACCTTC.